This T cell receptor beta chain was identified in a study of beta chain features in type 1 diabetes. With regard to this clone: As yet, its antigen is unknown.

The germline V gene encodes CDR1 MNHEY and CDR2 SMNVEV (reference sequence). The CDR3 totals 13 residues. Trimming pared 5 bases from V and 1 base from J, leaving 7 bases between. Reverse transcription of all isolated RNA meant that expressed TCRB transcripts were sequenced. TCRdb keeps only in-frame clones here, not all; method: immunoSEQ multiplex PCR. The sample holds 600,000 or so clones, more than 13% seen once. The study, taken as a whole, reports: Any HLA-type effect on TCRB rearrangement remained unresolved here. Shortening that was moderate but significant affected the TCRB CDR3s of Type 1 diabetes patients in all four CD4+ subsets. In type 1 diabetes patients, VDJ junctions had fewer insertions; deletions at these junctions were more frequent.

The source material was naive CD4+ T cells from blood. V gene TRBV27 combines with J gene TRBJ2-3; D ambiguous. The sequence was collected from a man aged 18 to 30 with type 1 diabetes. Here the CDR3 reads CASSPPGTDTQYF. CDR3 in DNA: TGTGCCAGCAGTCCCCCCGGCACAGATACGCAGTATTTT.